A selection of T cell receptor beta chains follows, all from one sample in a study of technical replicates of blood from a few donors. Libraries were prepared by immunoSEQ multiplex PCR; TCRdb keeps only in-frame clonotypes and omits some of them. Of under 70,000 clones listed, roughly nine tenths are singletons. Sequencing was carried out using PBMCs. Receptor source: a human donor in good health. Some clones in this sample may be carry-over from other donors' samples. CDR3s include the opening cysteine and the closing phenylalanine or tryptophan. The order of the fields is D gene, clone size, V gene, J gene, CDR3 DNA, CDR3 protein. A D gene is named only where the DNA matches it firmly. Some rows have no size entry. The others give once, few or many, or a class for an expanded clone.

>TRBD2|-|TRBV7-2|TRBJ2-7
TGTGCCAGCAGCTTGACTAGCGGTAGTTCGTACGAGCAGTACTTC
CASSLTSGSSYEQYF
>-|-|TRBV19|TRBJ1-6
TGTGCCAGTAGACAGACAGGCACCTATAATTCACCCCTCCACTTT
CASRQTGTYNSPLHF
>TRBD1|once|TRBV7-9|TRBJ2-5
TGTGCCAGCAGCCGAGGGGCAGGGGGCGGGGAGACCCAGTACTTC
CASSRGAGGGETQYF
>TRBD1|-|TRBV6-6|TRBJ2-1
TGTGCCAGCAGCCGCGGGACAGGGTTGGGCAATGAGCAGTTCTTC
CASSRGTGLGNEQFF
>-|once|TRBV7-3|TRBJ2-7
TGTGCCAGCATTCTGGTTGGAGTCAGATACGAGCAGTACTTC
CASILVGVRYEQYF
>-|-|TRBV5-5|TRBJ2-5
TGTGCCAGCAACCCGGGCGACAGGCCCATCCAGACCCAGTACTTC
CASNPGDRPIQTQYF
>-|-|TRBV5-1|TRBJ2-7
TGCGCCAGCAGCTTGAATTTTCAGGGACTCGGGGAGCAGTACTTC
CASSLNFQGLGEQYF
>TRBD1|-|TRBV7-2|TRBJ1-1
TGTGCCAGCAGCTTAGGGCCAGGGGGGATGAACACTGAAGCTTTCTTT
CASSLGPGGMNTEAFF
>TRBD1|-|TRBV10-3|TRBJ2-7
TGTGCCATCAGCAGGACAGGTCAAGACCTCGAGCAGTACTTC
CAISRTGQDLEQYF
>TRBD2|-|TRBV7-9|TRBJ2-3
TGTGCCAGCAGCTTATGGGGGAGGGCCCTCACAGATACGCAGTATTTT
CASSLWGRALTDTQYF
>TRBD1|-|TRBV19|TRBJ1-4
TGTGCCAGTAGAGGACAGGGCGCTAATGAAAAACTGTTTTTT
CASRGQGANEKLFF
>-|-|TRBV5-1|TRBJ1-1
TGCGCCAGCAGCTTTTCGGAGGGGTACACTGAAGCTTTCTTT
CASSFSEGYTEAFF
>TRBD1|-|TRBV2|TRBJ2-7
TGTGCCTCCCTCGGGGACAGGAATTACGAGCAGTACTTC
CASLGDRNYEQYF
>-|-|TRBV7-9|TRBJ1-2
TGTGCCAGCAGGGTAGCGGTGCGGGGGCTGGAAGGCTACACCTTC
CASRVAVRGLEGYTF
>TRBD2|-|TRBV27|TRBJ2-1
TGTGCCAGCAGTAGGGGACTAGCGGGAGCCAATGAGCAGTTCTTC
CASSRGLAGANEQFF
>-|-|TRBV5-6|TRBJ1-6
TGTGCCAGCAGCTTACCGACTCGGAATTCACCCCTCCACTTT
CASSLPTRNSPLHF
>-|few|TRBV6-4|TRBJ2-2
TGTGCCAGCAGTGACTCCCGGGACACCGGGGAGCTGTTTTTT
CASSDSRDTGELFF
>TRBD1|-|TRBV2|TRBJ1-1
TGTGCCAGCAGCCGGGACAGGGGCATGAACACTGAAGCTTTCTTT
CASSRDRGMNTEAFF
>-|-|TRBV6-5|TRBJ2-2
TGTGCCAGCAGACCAGACAGGGCGGGGACCGGGGAGCTGTTTTTT
CASRPDRAGTGELFF
>-|-|TRBV6-1|TRBJ2-3
TGTGCCAGCAGTGAAAACCCTACAAAGGGGGATACGCAGTATTTT
CASSENPTKGDTQYF
>TRBD1|-|TRBV7-2|TRBJ2-5
TGTGCCAGCAGCTTAGGACAGGGGGCCACCAATACCCAGTACTTC
CASSLGQGATNTQYF
>-|once|TRBV29-1|TRBJ1-2
TGCAGCGTTGATGACACCCACTATGGCTACACCTTC
CSVDDTHYGYTF
>-|-|TRBV5-5|TRBJ2-7
TGTGCCAGCACCCGGGACACGGAAGGAGCAGTCTCCTACGAGCAGTACTTC
CASTRDTEGAVSYEQYF
>TRBD2|-|TRBV6-5|TRBJ2-3
TGTGCCAGCAGTTACCAGCGGGGGGCCAATTCTAGGCCGCAGTATTTT
CASSYQRGANSRPQYF
>TRBD2|-|TRBV2|TRBJ2-2
TGTGCCAGCAGTTGGCTAGCGGAGACCGGGGAGCTGTTTTTT
CASSWLAETGELFF
>TRBD2|-|TRBV2|TRBJ2-5
TGTGCCAGCAGCCACCTCAGACGGAACAACGGGGGTAGCGGGCTGGGGGAGACCCAGTACTTC
CASSHLRRNNGGSGLGETQYF
>-|-|TRBV10-3|TRBJ2-7
TGTGCCATCAGGTTCACCTTAGACGGGGGAGAGCAGTACTTC
CAIRFTLDGGEQYF
>TRBD1|-|TRBV30|TRBJ2-7
TGTGCCTGGAGTCCCTCCCCCGACAGGGGGCAGGAAGAGCAGTACTTC
CAWSPSPDRGQEEQYF
>TRBD2|-|TRBV7-2|TRBJ2-3
TGTGCCAGCAGCCCGGGACTAGCGGGAGCAGATACGCAGTATTTT
CASSPGLAGADTQYF
>-|-|TRBV4-3|TRBJ2-2
TGCGCCAGCAGCCAAGTCTCCGTTACGAACACCGGGGAGCTGTTTTTT
CASSQVSVTNTGELFF
>-|-|TRBV7-9|TRBJ1-5
TGTGCCAGCAGCGCCGGTGGGAGTAATCAGCCCCAGCATTTT
CASSAGGSNQPQHF
>TRBD1|-|TRBV19|TRBJ2-3
TGTGCCAGTAGTAGGGACAGGGGGCTTGATACGCAGTATTTT
CASSRDRGLDTQYF
>-|-|TRBV5-1|TRBJ1-6
TGCGCCAGCAGCTTGGGGGAGTATAATTCACCCCTCCACTTT
CASSLGEYNSPLHF
>-|-|TRBV5-1|TRBJ1-4
TGCGCCAGCAGCCCTCAGCGTGGCACTAATGAAAAACTGTTTTTT
CASSPQRGTNEKLFF
>-|-|TRBV6-1|TRBJ1-4
TGTGCCAGCAGTGTATCTCCCCAGGGCGAAAAACTGTTTTTT
CASSVSPQGEKLFF
>-|-|TRBV9|TRBJ1-4
TGTGCCAGCAGCCCCCAGGGTGGCGTAAATGAAAAACTGTTTTTT
CASSPQGGVNEKLFF
>-|few|TRBV1|TRBJ2-7
TGCACCAGCAGCCAAAAGACAGGGGGCTTACCCTACGAGCAGTACTTC
CTSSQKTGGLPYEQYF
>TRBD1|once|TRBV4-3|TRBJ1-2
TGCGCCAGCAGCCCGGGTCCGGGACAGGGGTCTGGCTACACCTTC
CASSPGPGQGSGYTF
>TRBD1|-|TRBV19|TRBJ1-2
TGTGCCAGTAGTTCTAAGGGGGCCTTCTATGGCTACACCTTC
CASSSKGAFYGYTF
>-|-|TRBV27|TRBJ1-5
TGTGCCAGCAGTCCTAGAGGCGGCAATCAGCCCCAGCATTTT
CASSPRGGNQPQHF
>-|-|TRBV4-3|TRBJ2-1
TGCGCCAGCAGTCCCTTCGGGGGTGACAGCTCCTACAATGAGCAGTTCTTC
CASSPFGGDSSYNEQFF